Here is one TCR beta chain with its context. Its cognate antigen is unknown. Germline-derived CDR1 and CDR2 are MDHEN and SYDVKM. The CDR3 sequence is 15 residues long. Trimming removed 4 bases from V and 4 bases from J, with 14 bases in between. The sample is drawn from a study of cytomegalovirus exposure and HLA in healthy donors. As for the study in general: The use of the same platform for the 110 or so validation repertoires and the 650 to 850 first-cohort repertoires was reported by a later analysis.

Clones were sequenced by immunoSEQ multiplex PCR, and TCRdb holds only the in-frame ones, with some missing. The repertoire has 100,000 to 120,000 clones, roughly nine tenths of them found once; the top ten carry around 1.9%. Study outcomes and limitations: The study listed 164 cytomegalovirus-associated TCR beta chains. Reports credit the classifier with highly specific, highly sensitive diagnosis of cytomegalovirus status.

The approximately 120-subject validation cohort, separate from the 666-subject first cohort, included the donors. The genes are TRBV28 and TRBJ1-5; D unclear. The TCR was taken from a woman in her late teens or twenties in good health and CMV-seronegative. Specimen: PBMCs. CDR3 nucleotide sequence: TGTGCCAGCAGTTCCCCTGGCTCGGGGAATCAGCCCCAGCATTTT. Amino acids: CASSSPGSGNQPQHF.